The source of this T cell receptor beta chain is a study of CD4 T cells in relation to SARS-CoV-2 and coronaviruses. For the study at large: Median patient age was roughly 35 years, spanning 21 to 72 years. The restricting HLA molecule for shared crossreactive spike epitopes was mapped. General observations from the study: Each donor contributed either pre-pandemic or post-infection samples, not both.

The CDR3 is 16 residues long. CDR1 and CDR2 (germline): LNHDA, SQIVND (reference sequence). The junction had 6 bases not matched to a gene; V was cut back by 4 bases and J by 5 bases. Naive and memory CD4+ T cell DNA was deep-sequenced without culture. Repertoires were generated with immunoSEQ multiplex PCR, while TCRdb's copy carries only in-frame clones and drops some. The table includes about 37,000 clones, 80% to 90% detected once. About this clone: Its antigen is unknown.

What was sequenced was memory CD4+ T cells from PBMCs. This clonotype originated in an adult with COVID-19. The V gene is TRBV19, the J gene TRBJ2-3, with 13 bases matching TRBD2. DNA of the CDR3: TGTGCCAGTAGTAGACTAGCGGGAGGCCTCAGAGATACGCAGTATTTT. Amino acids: CASSRLAGGLRDTQYF.